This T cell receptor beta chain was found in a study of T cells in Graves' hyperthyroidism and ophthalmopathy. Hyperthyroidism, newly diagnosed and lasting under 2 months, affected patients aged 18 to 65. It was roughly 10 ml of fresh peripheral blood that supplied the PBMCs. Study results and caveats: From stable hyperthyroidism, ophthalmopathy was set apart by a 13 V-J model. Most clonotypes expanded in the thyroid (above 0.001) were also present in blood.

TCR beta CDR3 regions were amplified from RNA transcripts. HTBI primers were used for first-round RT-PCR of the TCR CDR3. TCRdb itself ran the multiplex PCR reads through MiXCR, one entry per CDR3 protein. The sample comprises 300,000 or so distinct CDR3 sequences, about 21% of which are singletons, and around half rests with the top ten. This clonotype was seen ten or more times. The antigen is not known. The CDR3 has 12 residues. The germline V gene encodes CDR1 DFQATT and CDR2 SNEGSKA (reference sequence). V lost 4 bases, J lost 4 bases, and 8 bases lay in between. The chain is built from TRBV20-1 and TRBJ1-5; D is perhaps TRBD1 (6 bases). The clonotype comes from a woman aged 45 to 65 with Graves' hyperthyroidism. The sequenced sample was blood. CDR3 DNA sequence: TGCAGTGCTACAGGGGTTAATCAGCCCCAGCATTTT. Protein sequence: CSATGVNQPQHF.